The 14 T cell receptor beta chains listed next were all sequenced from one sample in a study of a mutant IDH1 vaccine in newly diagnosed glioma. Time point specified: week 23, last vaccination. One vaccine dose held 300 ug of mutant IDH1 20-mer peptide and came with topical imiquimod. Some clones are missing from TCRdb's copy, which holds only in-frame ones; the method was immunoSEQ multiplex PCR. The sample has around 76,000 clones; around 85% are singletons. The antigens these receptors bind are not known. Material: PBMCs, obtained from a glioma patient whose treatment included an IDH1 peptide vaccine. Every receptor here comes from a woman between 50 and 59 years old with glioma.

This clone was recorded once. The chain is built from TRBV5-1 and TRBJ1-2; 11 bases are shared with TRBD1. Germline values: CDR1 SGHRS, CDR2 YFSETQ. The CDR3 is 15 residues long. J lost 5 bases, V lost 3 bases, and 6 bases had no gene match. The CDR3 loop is CASSSGQGAGYGYTF. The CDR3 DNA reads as TGCGCCAGCAGCTCAGGACAGGGGGCGGGGTATGGCTACACCTTC. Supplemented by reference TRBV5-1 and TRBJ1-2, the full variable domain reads KAGVTQTPRYLIKTRGQQVTLSCSPISGHRSVSWYQQTPGQGLQFLFEYFSETQRNKGNFPGRFSGRQFSNSRSEMNVSTLELGDSALYLCASSSGQGAGYGYTFGSGTRLTVV.

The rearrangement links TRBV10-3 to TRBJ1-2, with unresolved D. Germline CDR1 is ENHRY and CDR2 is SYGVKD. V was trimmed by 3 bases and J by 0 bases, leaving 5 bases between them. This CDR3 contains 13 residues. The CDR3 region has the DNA TGTGCCATCAGTGACGGGACTAACTATGGCTACACCTTC. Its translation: CAISDGTNYGYTF.

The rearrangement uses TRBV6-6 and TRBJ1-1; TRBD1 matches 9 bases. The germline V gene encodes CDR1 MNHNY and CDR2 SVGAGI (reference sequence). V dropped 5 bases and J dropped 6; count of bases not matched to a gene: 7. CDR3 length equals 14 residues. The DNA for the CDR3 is TGTGCCAGCAGTACAACGACAGGGGGAGCTGAAGCTTTCTTT. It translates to CASSTTTGGAEAFF.

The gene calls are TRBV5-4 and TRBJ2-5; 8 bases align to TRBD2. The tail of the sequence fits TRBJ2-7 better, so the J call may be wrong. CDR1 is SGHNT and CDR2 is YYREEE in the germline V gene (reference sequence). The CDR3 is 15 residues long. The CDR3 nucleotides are TGTGCCAGCAGCTTGGCGGCGGGAGGCGGGTACGAGCAGTACTTC. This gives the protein CASSLAAGGGYEQYF.

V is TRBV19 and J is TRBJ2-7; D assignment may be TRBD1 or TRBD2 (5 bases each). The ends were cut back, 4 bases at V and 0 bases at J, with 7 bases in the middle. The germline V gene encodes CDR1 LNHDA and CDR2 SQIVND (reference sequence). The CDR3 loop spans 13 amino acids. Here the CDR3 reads CASSRDDSYEQYF. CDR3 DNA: TGTGCCAGTAGTAGGGACGACTCCTACGAGCAGTACTTC.

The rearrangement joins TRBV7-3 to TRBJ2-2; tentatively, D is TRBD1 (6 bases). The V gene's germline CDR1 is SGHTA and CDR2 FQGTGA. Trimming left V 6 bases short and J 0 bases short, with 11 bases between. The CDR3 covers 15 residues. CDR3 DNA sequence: TGTGCCAGCAGTCCTGGACAGTCGAACACCGGGGAGCTGTTTTTT. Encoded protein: CASSPGQSNTGELFF.

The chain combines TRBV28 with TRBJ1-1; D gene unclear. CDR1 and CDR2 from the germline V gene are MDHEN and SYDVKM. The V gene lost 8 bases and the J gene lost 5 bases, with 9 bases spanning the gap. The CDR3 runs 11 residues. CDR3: CASYGGTEAFF. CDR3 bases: TGTGCCAGCTACGGAGGGACTGAAGCTTTCTTT.

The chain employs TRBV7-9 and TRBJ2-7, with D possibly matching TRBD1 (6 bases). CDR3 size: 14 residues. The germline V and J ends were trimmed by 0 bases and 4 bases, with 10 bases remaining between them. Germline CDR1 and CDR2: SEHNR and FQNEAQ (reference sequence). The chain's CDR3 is CASSLAIRGYEQYF. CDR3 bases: TGTGCCAGCAGCTTAGCGATCAGGGGTTACGAGCAGTACTTC.

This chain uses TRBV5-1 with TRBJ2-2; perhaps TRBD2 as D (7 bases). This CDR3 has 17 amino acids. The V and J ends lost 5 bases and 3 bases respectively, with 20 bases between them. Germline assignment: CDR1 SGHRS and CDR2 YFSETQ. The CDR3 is CASRGGSGTTHTGELFF. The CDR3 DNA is TGCGCCAGCAGAGGGGGATCCGGGACTACCCACACCGGGGAGCTGTTTTTT.

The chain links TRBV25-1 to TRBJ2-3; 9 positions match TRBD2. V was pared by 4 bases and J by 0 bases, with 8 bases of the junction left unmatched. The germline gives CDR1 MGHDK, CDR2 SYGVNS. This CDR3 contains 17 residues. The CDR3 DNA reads TGTGCCAGCAGTGGCCATAGACTAGCGGCTAGCACAGATACGCAGTATTTT. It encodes CASSGHRLAASTDTQYF. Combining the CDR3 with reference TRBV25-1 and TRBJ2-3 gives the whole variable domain EADIYQTPRYLVIGTGKKITLECSQTMGHDKMYWYQQDPGMELHLIHYSYGVNSTEKGDLSSESTVSRIRTEHFPLTLESARPSHTSQYLCASSGHRLAASTDTQYFGPGTRLTVL.

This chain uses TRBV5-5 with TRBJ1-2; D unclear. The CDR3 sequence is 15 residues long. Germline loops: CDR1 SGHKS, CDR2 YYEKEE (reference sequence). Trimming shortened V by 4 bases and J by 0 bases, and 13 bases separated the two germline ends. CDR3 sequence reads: CASSPEQRANYGYTF. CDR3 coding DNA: TGTGCCAGCAGCCCCGAACAGAGAGCTAACTATGGCTACACCTTC.

This CDR3 is CASSVVAGGYNEQFF. The CDR3 DNA sequence: TGTGCCAGCAGCGTAGTAGCGGGGGGCTACAATGAGCAGTTCTTC. The chain joins TRBV9 to TRBJ2-1, with TRBD2 identical over 10 bases. Losses at the gene ends were 0 bases for V and 3 bases for J; bases not matched to a gene: 0. The CDR3 has 15 residues. The V gene's germline CDR1 is SGDLS and CDR2 YYNGEE.

In DNA form, the CDR3 reads TGTGCCAGTAGGCCGGGACCCCAAGGGCCTTACGAGCAGTACTTC. This gives the protein CASRPGPQGPYEQYF. This sequence joins TRBV19 and TRBJ2-7; D possibly matches TRBD1 or TRBD2 (5 bases each). The ends were cut back, 6 bases at V and 4 bases at J, with 19 bases in the middle. The germline gives CDR1 LNHDA, CDR2 SQIVND (reference sequence). The CDR3 consists of 15 residues.

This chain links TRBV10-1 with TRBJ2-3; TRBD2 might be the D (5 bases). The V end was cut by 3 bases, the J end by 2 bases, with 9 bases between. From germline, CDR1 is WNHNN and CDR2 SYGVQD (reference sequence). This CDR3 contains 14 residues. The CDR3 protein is CASSERGNTDTQYF. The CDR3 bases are TGCGCCAGCAGTGAAAGAGGGAACACAGATACGCAGTATTTT.